Below are 19 T cell receptor beta chains sequenced from a single sample in a study of shared clonotypes between healthy human individuals. Libraries were prepared by immunoSEQ multiplex PCR; TCRdb keeps only in-frame clonotypes and omits some of them. The table shows about 1 million clones, with about 70% occurring only once. The sequencing input was memory CD4+ T cells sorted from blood. Indicated subset: CD45RA-negative fraction. All receptors come from a man aged 18 to 29 in good health.

This chain connects TRBV9 to TRBJ2-5; possible D gene TRBD1, 5 bases. Germline V gives CDR1 SGDLS, CDR2 YYNGEE. The ends were cut back, 3 bases at V and 2 bases at J, with 17 bases in the middle. This CDR3 comprises 16 residues. The CDR3 protein is CASSAIRGPCQETQYF. CDR3 DNA: TGTGCCAGCAGCGCCATTAGGGGTCCCTGTCAAGAGACCCAGTACTTC.

The genes are TRBV14 and TRBJ1-1; D possibly corresponds to TRBD1 (6 bases). The V gene's germline CDR1 is SGHDN and CDR2 FVKESK. The CDR3 has 13 amino acids. Trimming stripped 4 bases from V and 11 bases from J, with 17 bases between. Here the CDR3 DNA reads TGTGCCAGCAGCCCCTCCCCACAGGGATCGGCTTTCTTT. Translation: CASSPSPQGSAFF.

This clone was recorded only once. This rearrangement joins TRBV11-3 to TRBJ2-1; possibly TRBD2 for D (6 bases). Germline CDR1 SGHNT, CDR2 YENEEA. The CDR3 is 15 residues long. V was pared by 2 bases and J by 8 bases, with 16 bases between. Here the CDR3 DNA reads TGTGCCAGCAGCTTATCGGGAGCGGATAGCTATGAGCAGTTCTTC. Translating gives CASSLSGADSYEQFF.

This chain uses TRBV6-1 with TRBJ2-2; the D gene could be TRBD1 or TRBD2 (5 bases each). Between the trimmed V and J ends, which lost 5 bases and 4 bases, there was a span of 14 bases. The CDR3 is 15 amino acids. In germline, CDR1 is MNHNS, CDR2 SASEGT. In DNA form, the CDR3 reads TGTGCCAGCAGTTGGGGGAATCCGGGCACCGGGGAGCTGTTTTTT. Amino acid sequence: CASSWGNPGTGELFF.

This chain joins TRBV30 and TRBJ2-3; 12 bases agree with TRBD2. The J segment lost 1 base and the V segment lost 8 bases, leaving 13 bases of the junction unmatched. The CDR3 consists of 17 residues. The V gene's germline CDR1 is GTSNPN and CDR2 SVGIG (reference sequence). The CDR3 region is CAGRLAGASRGTDTQYF. CDR3 bases: TGTGCCGGACGACTAGCGGGAGCCTCGAGGGGCACAGATACGCAGTATTTT. Looking up the rest from reference TRBV30 and TRBJ2-3 gives the full variable domain: SQTIHQWPATLVQPVGSPLSLECTVEGTSNPNLYWYRQAAGRGLQLLFYSVGIGQISSEVPQNLSASRPQDRQFILSSKKLLLSDSGFYLCAGRLAGASRGTDTQYFGPGTRLTVL.

The chain employs TRBV18 and TRBJ1-1, with D perhaps matching TRBD1 (5 bases). V shed 3 bases and J shed 1 base, with 18 bases lying between them. Germline values: CDR1 KGHSH, CDR2 LQKENI. CDR3 size: 17 residues. CDR3 sequence: CASSPLLGGAGNTEAFF. CDR3 coding DNA: TGTGCCAGCTCACCTTTGTTGGGCGGGGCCGGGAACACTGAAGCTTTCTTT.

The chain has TRBV13 and TRBJ2-6; 7 bases line up with TRBD1. The CDR3 loop spans 15 amino acids. J lost 4 bases, V lost 3 bases, and 3 bases had no gene match. The germline V gene encodes CDR1 PRHDT and CDR2 FYEKMQ (reference sequence). The DNA for the CDR3 is TGTGCCAGCAGCTTTGAGGACAGGGGGGCCAACGTCCTGACTTTC. This translates into CASSFEDRGANVLTF. The full variable domain, completed using reference TRBV13 and TRBJ2-6, is AAGVIQSPRHLIKEKRETATLKCYPIPRHDTVYWYQQGPGQDPQFLISFYEKMQSDKGSIPDRFSAQQFSDYHSELNMSSLELGDSALYFCASSFEDRGANVLTFGAGSRLTVL.

On this clone itself: A read error is possible here, since a much larger clone lies one base away. The same CDR3 arises from other DNA sequences in this sample as well. The rearrangement links TRBV5-1 to TRBJ2-7; no clear D gene. V lost 4 bases and J 1 base, leaving 6 bases between the germline ends. The CDR3 is 12 amino acids. CDR1 and CDR2 from the germline V gene are SGHRS and YFSETQ. The CDR3 sequence: CASSPPSYEQYF. CDR3 sequence (DNA): TGCGCCAGCAGCCCGCCTTCCTACGAGCAGTACTTC.

The chain recombines TRBV4-1 with TRBJ1-2, with D unresolved. Germline values: CDR1 MGHRA, CDR2 YSYEKL. Trimming took off 1 base at V and 8 bases at J, with 14 bases between the two ends. This CDR3 region has 14 residues. Here the CDR3 DNA reads TGCGCCAGCAGCCAAGTGTCAGGCTACGACGGCTACACCTTC. Protein sequence: CASSQVSGYDGYTF.

This clone was detected many times. The rearrangement links TRBV7-9 to TRBJ2-3; 8 bases line up with TRBD1. The germline gives CDR1 SEHNR, CDR2 FQNEAQ (reference sequence). This CDR3 spans 15 amino acids. J was trimmed by 1 base and V by 5 bases; bases with no gene match: 5. The DNA of the CDR3 is TGTGCCAGCAGCATGACAGGGGACCGCACAGATACGCAGTATTTT. Protein: CASSMTGDRTDTQYF.

This clone was detected a few times. This chain joins TRBV2 and TRBJ1-2, with 9 bases identical to TRBD1. The CDR3 sequence is 14 residues long. Germline-derived CDR1 and CDR2 are SNHLY and FYNNEI. J lost 4 bases, V lost 3 bases, and 3 bases had no gene match. The CDR3 loop reads CASSEGQGGYGYTF. CDR3 coding DNA: TGTGCCAGCAGTGAGGGACAGGGAGGCTATGGCTACACCTTC.

The V call is TRBV10-1, the J call TRBJ1-2, with D possibly matching TRBD1 (5 bases). CDR1 is WNHNN, CDR2 SYGVQD, per germline (reference sequence). Trimming removed 5 bases at V and 5 bases at J, with 12 bases between. The CDR3 is 13 residues long. In DNA, the CDR3 is TGCGCCAGCAGTTCGGGACGGGGGTATGGCTACACCTTC. It yields the protein CASSSGRGYGYTF.

Notes on this clone: A far bigger clonotype differs at one base, so this is likely a read error. The chain has TRBV7-3 and TRBJ1-1; TRBD1 matches at 9 bases. V was pared by 5 bases and J by 1 base, with 2 bases of the junction left unmatched. The CDR3 covers 14 residues. The germline CDR1 and CDR2 sequences are SGHTA and FQGTGA. In nucleotides, the CDR3 is TGTGCCAGCAGCGGGGGACAGGGGAACACTGAAGCTTTCTTT. This codes for CASSGGQGNTEAFF.

This sequence joins TRBV4-1 and TRBJ2-3; 8 positions agree with TRBD1. The CDR3 consists of 16 residues. Germline CDR1 MGHRA, CDR2 YSYEKL. The V gene end was trimmed by 4 bases and the J gene end by 1 base; junction bases not matched to a gene: 7. This chain's CDR3 is CASSPFDRGGTDTQYF. The DNA for the CDR3 is TGCGCCAGCAGCCCATTCGACAGGGGCGGCACAGATACGCAGTATTTT.

The V gene is TRBV7-2, the J gene TRBJ2-7; possible D gene TRBD2, 6 bases. Germline V gene lookup returns CDR1 SGHTA and CDR2 FQGNSA. The CDR3 length is 14 residues. Trimming cost V 5 bases and J 5 bases, with 16 bases left between them. CDR3 loop: CASSVIAEANEQYF. DNA for the CDR3: TGTGCCAGCAGCGTAATAGCGGAAGCCAACGAGCAGTACTTC.

Points on this clone: A much larger clone is a single base away; this may be a read error. This sample includes further DNA sequences coding for the same CDR3. CDR3 amino acids: CATSRDTQGSYGYTF. CDR3 nucleotide sequence: TGTGCCACCAGCAGGGATACACAGGGCAGCTATGGCTACACCTTC. The J gene is TRBJ1-2, the V gene TRBV15; a weak D match, TRBD1 (6 bases). V lost 3 bases and J lost 4, with 15 bases in between. The CDR3 length is 15 residues. Germline V gives CDR1 LNHNV, CDR2 YYDKDF (reference sequence).

V gene TRBV25-1 combines with J gene TRBJ1-1; 7 bases map to TRBD1. V was clipped by 7 bases and J by 6 bases; unmatched bases: 8. Germline-derived CDR1 and CDR2 are MGHDK and SYGVNS. The CDR3 extends over 13 amino acids. As DNA, the CDR3 is TGTGCCAGCATCAGACAGGGTGCATCTGAAGCTTTCTTT. As protein: CASIRQGASEAFF. Together with reference TRBV25-1 and TRBJ1-1, the CDR3 gives the full variable domain: EADIYQTPRYLVIGTGKKITLECSQTMGHDKMYWYQQDPGMELHLIHYSYGVNSTEKGDLSSESTVSRIRTEHFPLTLESARPSHTSQYLCASIRQGASEAFFGQGTRLTVV.

The chain couples TRBV15 to TRBJ1-3; D is unresolved. Germline V CDR1 and CDR2: LNHNV, YYDKDF (reference sequence). This CDR3 contains 16 residues. V gave up 1 base and J gave up 0 bases, with 10 bases separating them. The CDR3 DNA is TGTGCCACCAGCAGAGGGTTTGAGGCCTCTGGAAACACCATATATTTT. Residues: CATSRGFEASGNTIYF.

The sample holds one count of this clone. This chain connects TRBV5-1 to TRBJ2-1; 9 positions agree with TRBD2. The CDR3 extends over 15 amino acids. Per germline, CDR1 SGHRS and CDR2 YFSETQ. Trimming cost V 5 bases and J 6 bases; bases outside gene matches: 9. In DNA form, the CDR3 reads TGCGCCAGCAGTGGCGGGGGGGCCCAGGCCAATGAGCAGTTCTTC. Translated: CASSGGGAQANEQFF.